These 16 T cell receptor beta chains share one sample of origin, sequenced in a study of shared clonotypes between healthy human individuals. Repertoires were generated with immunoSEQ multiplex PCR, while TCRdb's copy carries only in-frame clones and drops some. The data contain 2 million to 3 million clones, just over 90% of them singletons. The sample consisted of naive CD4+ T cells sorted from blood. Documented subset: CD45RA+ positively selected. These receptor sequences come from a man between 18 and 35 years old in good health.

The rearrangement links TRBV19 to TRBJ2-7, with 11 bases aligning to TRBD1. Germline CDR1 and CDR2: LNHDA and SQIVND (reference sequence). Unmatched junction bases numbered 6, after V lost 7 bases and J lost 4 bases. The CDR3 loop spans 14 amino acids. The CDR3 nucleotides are TGTGCCAGTACCACCGGGACAGGGGGGTACGAGCAGTACTTC. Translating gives CASTTGTGGYEQYF.

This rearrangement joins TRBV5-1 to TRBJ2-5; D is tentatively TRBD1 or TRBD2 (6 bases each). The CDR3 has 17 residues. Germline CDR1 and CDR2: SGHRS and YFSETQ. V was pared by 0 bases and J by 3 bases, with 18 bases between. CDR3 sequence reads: CASSLAPEQGGKETQYF. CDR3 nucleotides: TGCGCCAGCAGCTTGGCCCCCGAACAGGGAGGCAAAGAGACCCAGTACTTC.

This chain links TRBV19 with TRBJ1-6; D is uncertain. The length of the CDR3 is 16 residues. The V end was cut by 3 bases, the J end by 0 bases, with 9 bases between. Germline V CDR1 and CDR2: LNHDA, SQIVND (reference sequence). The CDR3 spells CASSIASSSYNSPLHF. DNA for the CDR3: TGTGCCAGTAGTATTGCGAGTAGCTCCTATAATTCACCCCTCCACTTT.

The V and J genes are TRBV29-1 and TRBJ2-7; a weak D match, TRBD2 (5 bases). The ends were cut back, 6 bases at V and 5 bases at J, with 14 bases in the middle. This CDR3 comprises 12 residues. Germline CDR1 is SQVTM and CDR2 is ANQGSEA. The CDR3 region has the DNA TGCAGCGTGCTCCGAGGGTCGGACGAGCAGTACTTC. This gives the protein CSVLRGSDEQYF.

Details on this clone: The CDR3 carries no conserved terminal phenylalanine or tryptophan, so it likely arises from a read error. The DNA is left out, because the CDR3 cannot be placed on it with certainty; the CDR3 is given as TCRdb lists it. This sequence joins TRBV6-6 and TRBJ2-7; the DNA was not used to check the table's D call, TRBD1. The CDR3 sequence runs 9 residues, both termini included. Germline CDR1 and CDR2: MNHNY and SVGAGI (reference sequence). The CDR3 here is CASNRGHLL.

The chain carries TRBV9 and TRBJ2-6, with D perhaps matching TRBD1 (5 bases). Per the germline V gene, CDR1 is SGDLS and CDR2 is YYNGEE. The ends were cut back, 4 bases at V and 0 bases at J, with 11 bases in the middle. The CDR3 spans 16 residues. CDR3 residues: CASSPPGYSGANVLTF. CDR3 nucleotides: TGTGCCAGCAGCCCCCCAGGGTACTCTGGGGCCAACGTCCTGACTTTC.

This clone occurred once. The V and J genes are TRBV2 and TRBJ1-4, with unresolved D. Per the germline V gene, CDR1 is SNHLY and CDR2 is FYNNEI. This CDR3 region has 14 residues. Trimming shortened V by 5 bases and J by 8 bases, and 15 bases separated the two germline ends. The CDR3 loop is CASSTVWAGEKLFF. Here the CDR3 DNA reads TGTGCCAGCAGTACCGTGTGGGCGGGCGAAAAACTGTTTTTT. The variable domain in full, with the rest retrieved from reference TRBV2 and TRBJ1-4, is EPEVTQTPSHQVTQMGQEVILRCVPISNHLYFYWYRQILGQKVEFLVSFYNNEISEKSEIFDDQFSVERPDGSNFTLKIRSTKLEDSAMYFCASSTVWAGEKLFFGSGTQLSVL.

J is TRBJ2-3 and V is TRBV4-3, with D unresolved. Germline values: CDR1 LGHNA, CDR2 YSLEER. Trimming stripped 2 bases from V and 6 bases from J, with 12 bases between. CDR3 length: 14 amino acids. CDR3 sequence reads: CASSQTPGVDTQYF. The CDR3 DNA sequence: TGCGCCAGCAGCCAAACTCCTGGGGTGGATACGCAGTATTTT.

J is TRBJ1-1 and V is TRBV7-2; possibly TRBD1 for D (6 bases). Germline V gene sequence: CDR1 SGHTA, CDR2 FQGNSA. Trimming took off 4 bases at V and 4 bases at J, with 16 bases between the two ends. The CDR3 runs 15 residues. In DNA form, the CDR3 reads TGTGCCAGCAGCTCCTCGGGGGGCTCATCCACTGAAGCTTTCTTT. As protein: CASSSSGGSSTEAFF.

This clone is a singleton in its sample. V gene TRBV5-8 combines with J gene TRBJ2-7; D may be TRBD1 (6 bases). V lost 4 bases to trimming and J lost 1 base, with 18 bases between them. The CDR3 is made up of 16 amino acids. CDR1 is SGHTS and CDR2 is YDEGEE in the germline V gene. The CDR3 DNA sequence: TGTGCCAGCAGCAAGAGACAGGCCCTTGGTTCCTACGAGCAGTACTTC. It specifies CASSKRQALGSYEQYF. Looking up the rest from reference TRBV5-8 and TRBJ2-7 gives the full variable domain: EAGVTQSPTHLIKTRGQQATLRCSPISGHTSVYWYQQALGLGLQFLLWYDEGEERNRGNFPPRFSGRQFPNYSSELNVNALELEDSALYLCASSKRQALGSYEQYFGPGTRLTVT.

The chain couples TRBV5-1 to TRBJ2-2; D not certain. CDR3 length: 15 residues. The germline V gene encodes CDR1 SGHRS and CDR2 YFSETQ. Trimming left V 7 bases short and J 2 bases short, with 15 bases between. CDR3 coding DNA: TGCGCCAGCCGGTATTCGGCAGAAAACACCGGGGAGCTGTTTTTT. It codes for CASRYSAENTGELFF. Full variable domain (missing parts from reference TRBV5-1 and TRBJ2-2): KAGVTQTPRYLIKTRGQQVTLSCSPISGHRSVSWYQQTPGQGLQFLFEYFSETQRNKGNFPGRFSGRQFSNSRSEMNVSTLELGDSALYLCASRYSAENTGELFFGEGSRLTVL.

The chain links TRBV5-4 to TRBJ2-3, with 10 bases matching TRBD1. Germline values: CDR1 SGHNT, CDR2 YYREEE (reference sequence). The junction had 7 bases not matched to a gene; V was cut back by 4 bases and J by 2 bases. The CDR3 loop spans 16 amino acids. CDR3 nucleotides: TGTGCCAGCAGCCGCCGGGACAGGGGCTCCACAGATACGCAGTATTTT. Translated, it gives CASSRRDRGSTDTQYF.

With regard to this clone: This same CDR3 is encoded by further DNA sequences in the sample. The CDR3 DNA reads as TGCGCCAGCAGCTTGGTGGGAGGAAACTACGAGCAGTACTTC. It is translated as CASSLVGGNYEQYF. The rearrangement links TRBV5-1 to TRBJ2-7, with D possibly matching TRBD2 (6 bases). CDR1 and CDR2 from the germline V gene are SGHRS and YFSETQ. The CDR3 covers 14 residues. Trimming shortened V by 0 bases and J by 3 bases, and 10 bases separated the two germline ends.

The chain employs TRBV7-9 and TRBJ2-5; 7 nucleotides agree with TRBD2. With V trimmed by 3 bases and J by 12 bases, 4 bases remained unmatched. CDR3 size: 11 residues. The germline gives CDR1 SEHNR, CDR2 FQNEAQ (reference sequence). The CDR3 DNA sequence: TGTGCCAGCAGCTTGGGAGGGATTAAGTACTTC. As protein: CASSLGGIKYF.

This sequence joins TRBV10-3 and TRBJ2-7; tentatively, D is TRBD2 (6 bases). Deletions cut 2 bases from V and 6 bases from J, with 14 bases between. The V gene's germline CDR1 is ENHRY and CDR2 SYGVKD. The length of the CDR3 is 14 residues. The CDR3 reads CAISEPRDSREQYF. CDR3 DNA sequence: TGTGCCATCAGTGAGCCCCGGGACTCCCGCGAGCAGTACTTC.

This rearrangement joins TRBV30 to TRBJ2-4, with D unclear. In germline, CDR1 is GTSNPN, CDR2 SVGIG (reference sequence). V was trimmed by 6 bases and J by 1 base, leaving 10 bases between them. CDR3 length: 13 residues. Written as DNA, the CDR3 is TGTGCCTGCACGCCTGGGGCCAAAAACATTCAGTACTTC. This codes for CACTPGAKNIQYF.